Listed below are T cell receptor beta chains from one sample, sequenced in a study of blood T cell repertoires in COVID-19. Profiled with immunoSEQ multiplex PCR; TCRdb holds only in-frame clones, not every one. This sample has a few hundred thousand clones, with around 87% found just once. Sequenced input: peripheral blood. Receptors were obtained from a man between 60 and 70 years old with acute or convalescent COVID-19. The CDR3 runs from the conserved cysteine through the conserved F or W. The D gene is left open where the match is weak. Size is omitted from some rows. Given values are once, few, many or a class for expanded clones.

- - TRBJ2-7 TRBV4-2 TGTGCCAGCAGCCAAGGGGGCAAGGACGAGCAGTACTTC CASSQGGKDEQYF
- TRBD1 TRBJ1-2 TRBV4-3 TGCGCCAGCAGCCAAGCCGGGACAGCCAACTATGGCTACACCTTC CASSQAGTANYGYTF
once - TRBJ1-5 TRBV19 TGTGCCAGTAGTATAAGCGGTAGCAATCAGCCCCAGCATTTT CASSISGSNQPQHF
- - TRBJ2-5 TRBV19 TGTGCCAGTAGCGCCCTCGGGATGGGGACCCAGTACTTC CASSALGMGTQYF
- TRBD2 TRBJ2-3 TRBV7-3 TGTGCCAGCAGCTTGGAGGGACTAGCGGGGGCGTGGTATTTT CASSLEGLAGAWYF
once - TRBJ2-3 TRBV9 TGTGCCAGCAGCGTAGAGGGGCTAGGGAGCACAGATACGCAGTATTTT CASSVEGLGSTDTQYF
- TRBD2 TRBJ2-1 TRBV19 TGTGCCAGTAGTATATCCGGACTAGCGGGGTGGAATGAGCAGTTCTTC CASSISGLAGWNEQFF
- TRBD2 TRBJ2-2 TRBV5-1 TGCGCCAGCAGCTTGGGTAGCGGGGGGATGAACACCGGGGAGCTGTTTTTT CASSLGSGGMNTGELFF
once TRBD1 TRBJ1-1 TRBV5-6 TGTGCCAGCAGCCCGGACAGGGCTGGGTTAGGGAACACTGAAGCTTTCTTT CASSPDRAGLGNTEAFF
- TRBD1 TRBJ2-1 TRBV5-4 TGTGCCAGCAGCTTTGGGACAGAGTACTACAATGAGCAGTTCTTC CASSFGTEYYNEQFF
- TRBD2 TRBJ2-1 TRBV11-2 TGTGCCAGCAGTCCGACTAGCGGGGGGGCTTGGAGCTACAATGAGCAGTTCTTC CASSPTSGGAWSYNEQFF
- TRBD1 TRBJ1-1 TRBV5-1 TGCGCCAGCAGCCCGGGACAGGGTGGAACTGAAGCTTTCTTT CASSPGQGGTEAFF
- - TRBJ2-1 TRBV4-2 TGTGCCAGCAGCCAAGAGCTCGCGTCCTACAATGAGCAGTTCTTC CASSQELASYNEQFF
- - TRBJ2-4 TRBV11-2 TGTGCCAGCAGCTTGGGGGGAGCCAAAAACATTCAGTACTTC CASSLGGAKNIQYF
few TRBD1 TRBJ2-7 TRBV19 TGTGCCAGTCAAGGGACAGGGAACGAGCAGTACTTC CASQGTGNEQYF
- TRBD1 TRBJ1-4 TRBV29-1 TGCAGCGGGGGGACAGTTTCTAATGAAAAACTGTTTTTT CSGGTVSNEKLFF
- TRBD2 TRBJ2-7 TRBV7-3 TGTGCCAGCAGCAAACTAGCGGGGGAAACCTACGAGCAGTACTTC CASSKLAGETYEQYF
- TRBD1 TRBJ2-3 TRBV5-1 TGCGCCAGCAGCTTGACAGGGGCAGATACGCAGTATTTT CASSLTGADTQYF
once - TRBJ2-2 TRBV12-3/TRBV12-4 TGTGCCAGCCCTGGGGGGAGTCCCGTCGAGCTGTTTTTT CASPGGSPVELFF
- TRBD1 TRBJ1-6 TRBV7-2 TGTGCCAGCAGCCCAGGACAGGGCAGCTCACCCCTCCACTTT CASSPGQGSSPLHF
medium-sized TRBD2 TRBJ2-5 TRBV20-1 TGCAGTGCTAGTGCCACTAGCGCCGAGAAGACCCAGTACTTC CSASATSAEKTQYF
- - TRBJ1-2 TRBV7-2 TGTGCCAGCAGCTTGTCCGTTAACTATGGCTACACCTTC CASSLSVNYGYTF
- - TRBJ2-2 TRBV4-3 TGCGCCAGCAGCCAAGGGCCCAACACCGGGGAGCTGTTTTTT CASSQGPNTGELFF
- - TRBJ1-5 TRBV15 TGTGCCACCAGCGATTCGACAGGCATTCGCAGTCAGCCCCAGCATTTT CATSDSTGIRSQPQHF
- TRBD2 TRBJ2-3 TRBV19 TGTGCCAGTAGTTCTAGCGGGGGGAAAACAGATACGCAGTATTTT CASSSSGGKTDTQYF
- - TRBJ1-2 TRBV1 TGCACCAGCAGCCACCCAGACCCCCGACAGGAATACTATGGCTACACCTTC CTSSHPDPRQEYYGYTF
- - TRBJ2-6 TRBV19 TGTGCCAGTAGTACTCCCGACATCCCCCGCGAGGGGGCCAACGTCCTGACTTTC CASSTPDIPREGANVLTF
- - TRBJ1-3 TRBV28 TGTGCCAGCAGCACCGTTCGGGGGAAAAACACCATATATTTT CASSTVRGKNTIYF
once - TRBJ1-4 TRBV6-2/TRBV6-3 TGTGCCAGCAGCCTCTTTGGGGGCCTGTGGAAAACTAATGAAAAACTGTTTTTT CASSLFGGLWKTNEKLFF
once TRBD2 TRBJ2-1 TRBV7-2 TGTGCCAGCAGTTTACTCCCCCTAGCGGAAATGAGGAATGAGCAGTTCTTC CASSLLPLAEMRNEQFF
once TRBD2 TRBJ2-7 TRBV20-1 TGCAGTGCTAGTCTAAGGAGCGGGGGTCTCCTCGCCTACGAGCAGTACTTC CSASLRSGGLLAYEQYF
- TRBD1 TRBJ1-4 TRBV11-2 TGTGCCAGCAGCTTAGGGACAGGGAGGCGTGAAAAACTGTTTTTT CASSLGTGRREKLFF
- - TRBJ1-5 TRBV29-1 TGCAGCGCCCGACGAGGGTTTGATCAGCCCCAGCATTTT CSARRGFDQPQHF
- TRBD1 TRBJ1-2 TRBV7-3 TGTGCCAGCAGCTTAGGCAGGGGGCTTGGCTACACCTTC CASSLGRGLGYTF
- - TRBJ2-1 TRBV2 TGTGCCAGCACGCCCCTCACCAGCGATATAATTGAGCAGTTCTTC CASTPLTSDIIEQFF
few - TRBJ2-1 TRBV11-1 TGTGCCAGCAGCCTCCTCGGGAGTCAAGGGAATGAGCAGTTCTTC CASSLLGSQGNEQFF
few - TRBJ1-6 TRBV6-2/TRBV6-3 TGTGCCAGCAGTCCAGGCGCCTATAATTCACCCCTCCACTTT CASSPGAYNSPLHF
- - TRBJ1-2 TRBV9 TGTGCCAGCAGCGTAGACCGGGGGGGTAACTATGGCTACACCTTC CASSVDRGGNYGYTF
few TRBD2 TRBJ2-7 TRBV10-1 TGCGCCAGCAGTGAGGGACTAGCGGGGGGGCTCTACTTC CASSEGLAGGLYF
- TRBD1 TRBJ2-5 TRBV15 TGTGCCACCAGCAGTGGCCAGGGGGCAGAGACCCAGTACTTC CATSSGQGAETQYF
- - TRBJ1-5 TRBV11-3 TGTGCCCCTAGCCCGAGACGGCTTAGCAATCAGCCCCAGCATTTT CAPSPRRLSNQPQHF
- - TRBJ1-2 TRBV9 TGTGCCAGCAGCGTAGCCGCCGGGGGGTCTTGGTATGGCTACACCTTC CASSVAAGGSWYGYTF
once - TRBJ2-5 TRBV7-2 TGTGCCAGCAGCCCACGGTCCCCGGGAGCCCTAGAGACCCAGTACTTC CASSPRSPGALETQYF
- TRBD2 TRBJ2-3 TRBV5-6 TGTGCCAGCAGCCCGATGACTAGCGACGGCACAGATACGCAGTATTTT CASSPMTSDGTDTQYF
- TRBD2 TRBJ2-2 TRBV6-4 TGTGCCAGCAGCCCGACTAGCGGGGGCACCGGGGAGCTGTTTTTT CASSPTSGGTGELFF
- TRBD2 TRBJ2-1 TRBV6-2/TRBV6-3 TGTGCCAGCAGTTACTTGGCGGGGGGACGGCCCCCCTACAATGAGCAGTTCTTC CASSYLAGGRPPYNEQFF
- - TRBJ1-2 TRBV6-5 TGTGCCAGCAGTTTGGGGGGGCTAGGGGGCTACACCTTC CASSLGGLGGYTF
few - TRBJ2-7 TRBV28 TGTGCCAGCCTTTCAGGGGTCTACGAGCAGTACTTC CASLSGVYEQYF
few TRBD2 TRBJ2-1 TRBV20-1 TGCAGTGCTAGTAGCGGGGGGCTCATCTCCTACAATGAGCAGTTCTTC CSASSGGLISYNEQFF
- TRBD2 TRBJ2-5 TRBV7-2 TGTGCCAGCAGCGCCCCGGGACTAGCGGGGGGTCAAGAGACCCAGTACTTC CASSAPGLAGGQETQYF
- - TRBJ2-2 TRBV19 TGTGCCAGCCCCATGAGCAGGGAAACCGGGGAGCTGTTTTTT CASPMSRETGELFF